The T cell receptor (beta chain) under discussion was sequenced for a study of vaccination and CD4 T cells after COVID-19. Time point in this sample: late sampling 161 to 241 days after vaccination in three convalescent patients. Trimming cost V 9 bases and J 6 bases; bases outside gene matches: 13. Germline V lookup: CDR1 KGHDR, CDR2 SFDVKD. This CDR3 comprises 15 residues. Using its own MiXCR run on the PCR reads, TCRdb lists one record per CDR3 protein. Counted here are some 40,000 distinct CDR3 sequences, about 35% occurring once; the ten biggest clones make up roughly 6.2%. Sequencing was performed on CD4+ T cells from blood, taken about 7 months after SARS-CoV-2 vaccination. The V and J genes are TRBV24-1 and TRBJ2-1; the match to TRBD1 covers 7 bases. This receptor was taken from a human donor who had recovered from COVID-19. The CDR3: CATREGTGESNEQFF. The CDR3, as DNA: TGTGCCACCCGAGAGGGAACAGGGGAGAGCAATGAGCAGTTCTTC.